The rows below give T cell receptor beta chains drawn from one sample of a study of blood T cell repertoires in COVID-19. Sequenced by immunoSEQ multiplex PCR; TCRdb stores in-frame clones only, minus some. The sample carries 250,000 to 300,000 clones, about 86% recorded once. The sample consisted of peripheral blood. The receptors shown here come from a young man with active or convalescent COVID-19. CDR3s include the opening cysteine and the closing phenylalanine or tryptophan. D genes are given only for firm matches. Size values are once, few and many counts, or a class for expanded clones, and some rows have none.

clone_size	v_call	j_call	d_call	cdr3_nt	cdr3_aa
.	TRBV7-9	TRBJ1-1	TRBD1	TGTGCCAGCAGCGTACGACAGGGCGGGTTGAACACTGAAGCTTTCTTT	CASSVRQGGLNTEAFF
.	TRBV19	TRBJ1-5	.	TGTGCCAGTAAAGTCCAAGTGACAGGCAATCAGCCCCAGCATTTT	CASKVQVTGNQPQHF
.	TRBV10-3	TRBJ2-5	.	TGTGCCATCAGTGGTGGCGGGGAATGGGAGACCCAGTACTTC	CAISGGGEWETQYF
few	TRBV19	TRBJ1-2	TRBD1	TGTGCCAGTAGTATGGCCTCAGGGGGGAACTATGGCTACACCTTC	CASSMASGGNYGYTF
.	TRBV7-8	TRBJ2-6	.	TGTGCCAGCAGCCCCGGGGTGGTCCGGTCCGGGGCCAACGTCCTGACTTTC	CASSPGVVRSGANVLTF
.	TRBV5-4	TRBJ1-1	.	TGTGCCAGCAGCGGTGGGGGGGGATATGGAGCTTTCTTT	CASSGGGGYGAFF
.	TRBV6-5	TRBJ1-4	TRBD1	TGTGCCAGCAGTTACGGACAGGGCTCTAATGAAAAACTGTTTTTT	CASSYGQGSNEKLFF
.	TRBV6-5	TRBJ2-5	TRBD1	TGTGCCAGCATCAGGGGACAGGGTTGGGAGACCCAGTACTTC	CASIRGQGWETQYF
.	TRBV7-8	TRBJ1-3	.	TGTGCCAGCAGCTTAGAGTCGGGGGGAAACACCATATATTTT	CASSLESGGNTIYF
few	TRBV3-1/TRBV3-2	TRBJ1-6	.	TGTGCCAGCAGCCAAGTGGGCTGGGATTCACCCCTCCACTTT	CASSQVGWDSPLHF
.	TRBV5-1	TRBJ1-1	.	TGCGCCAGCATTGATCCCTTTCGAGGCGCTGAAGCTTTCTTT	CASIDPFRGAEAFF
few	TRBV6-5	TRBJ1-2	TRBD1	TGTGCCAGCAGCAGACAGGGTGAAGGGTTGATCGGTTACACCTTC	CASSRQGEGLIGYTF
few	TRBV11-1	TRBJ2-2	.	TGTGCCAGCAGCTTAAACCAGATGAACACCGGGGAGCTGTTTTTT	CASSLNQMNTGELFF